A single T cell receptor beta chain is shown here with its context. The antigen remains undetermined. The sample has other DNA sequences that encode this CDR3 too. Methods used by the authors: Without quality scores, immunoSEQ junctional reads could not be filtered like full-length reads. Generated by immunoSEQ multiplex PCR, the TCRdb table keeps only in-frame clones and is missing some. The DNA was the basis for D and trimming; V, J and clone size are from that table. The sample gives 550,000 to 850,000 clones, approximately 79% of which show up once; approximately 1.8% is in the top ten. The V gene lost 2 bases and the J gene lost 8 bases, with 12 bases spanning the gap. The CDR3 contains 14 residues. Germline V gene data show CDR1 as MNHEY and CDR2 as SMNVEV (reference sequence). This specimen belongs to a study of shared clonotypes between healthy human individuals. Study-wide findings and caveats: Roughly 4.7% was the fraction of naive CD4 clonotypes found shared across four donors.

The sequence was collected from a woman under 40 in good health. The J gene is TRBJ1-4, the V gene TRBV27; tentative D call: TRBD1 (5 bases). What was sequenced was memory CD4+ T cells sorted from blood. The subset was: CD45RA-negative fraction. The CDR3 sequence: CASSLGRVGEKLFF. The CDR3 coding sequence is TGTGCCAGCAGTTTAGGCAGGGTAGGAGAAAAACTGTTTTTT.